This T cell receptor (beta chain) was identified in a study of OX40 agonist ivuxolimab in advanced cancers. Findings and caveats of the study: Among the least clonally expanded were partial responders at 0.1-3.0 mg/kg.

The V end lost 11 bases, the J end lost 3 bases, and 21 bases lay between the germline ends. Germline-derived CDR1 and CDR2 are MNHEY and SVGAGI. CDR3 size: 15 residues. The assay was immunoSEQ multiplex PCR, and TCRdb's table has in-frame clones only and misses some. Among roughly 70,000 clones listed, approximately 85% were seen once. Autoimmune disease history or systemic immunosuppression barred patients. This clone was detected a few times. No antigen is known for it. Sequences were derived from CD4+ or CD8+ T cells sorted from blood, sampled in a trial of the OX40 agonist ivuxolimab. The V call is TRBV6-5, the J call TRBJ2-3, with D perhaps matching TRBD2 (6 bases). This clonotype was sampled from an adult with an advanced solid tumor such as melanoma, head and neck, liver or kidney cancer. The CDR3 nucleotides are TGTGCCTCTTGCGGCGGGGCCCTTGAGACAGATACGCAGTATTTT. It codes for CASCGGALETDTQYF.